The 30 T cell receptor beta chains below come from one sample, sequenced in a study of T cells in Graves' hyperthyroidism and ophthalmopathy. RNA transcripts gave rise to amplified TCR beta CDR3 regions. Primed by the HTBI set, a first-round RT-PCR was run on the TCR CDR3. MiXCR, applied by TCRdb to the multiplex PCR reads, yields one record per CDR3 protein. The table shows approximately 590,000 distinct CDR3 sequences, with under 60% occurring only once. The sample taken for sequencing was peripheral blood or thyroid tissue (not recorded which). The source is a woman aged 18-29 years with Graves' hyperthyroidism.

This clonotype was counted between two and nine times. An end of the junction differs from the germline gene, which may be a read error. The V gene is TRBV10-3, the J gene TRBJ2-7, with D possibly TRBD1 on 6 matching bases. The CDR3 has 14 residues. CDR1 and CDR2 from the germline V gene are ENHRY and SYGVKD. CDR3 nucleotides: TGTGCCAGCAGTTTATCGCCAGGGGCCTACGAGCAGTACTTC. Amino acids: CASSLSPGAYEQYF.

V usage is TRBV15 and J usage is TRBJ1-2; D perhaps matches TRBD1 (5 bases). The CDR3 loop spans 12 amino acids. V shed 1 base and J shed 8 bases, with 8 bases lying between them. The germline V gene has CDR1 LNHNV and CDR2 YYDKDF (reference sequence). This CDR3 reads CATSRGQGGYTF. The CDR3 coding sequence is TGTGCCACCAGCAGAGGGCAGGGAGGCTACACCTTC.

J is TRBJ2-3 and V is TRBV15; D is uncertain. The CDR3 sequence is 18 residues long. Looked up from germline, CDR1 is LNHNV and CDR2 is YYDKDF (reference sequence). V was cut by 3 bases and J by 0 bases, with 19 bases left in between. CDR3 in DNA: TGTGCCACCAGCAGTGACGAAGGAGCTAGACCTAGCACAGATACGCAGTATTTT. It is translated as CATSSDEGARPSTDTQYF.

The gene calls are TRBV6-4 and TRBJ2-7, with TRBD2 matching 7 bases. J lost 4 bases, V lost 4 bases, and 4 bases had no gene match. This CDR3 is built from 13 residues. The germline V gene encodes CDR1 MRHNA and CDR2 SNTAGT. CDR3 in amino acids: CASSAGGDYEQYF. Written as DNA, the CDR3 is TGTGCCAGCAGTGCGGGGGGTGATTACGAGCAGTACTTC.

The V and J genes are TRBV7-6 and TRBJ2-7; 7 nucleotides align to TRBD2. Germline V lookup: CDR1 SGHVS, CDR2 FNYEAQ. V was clipped by 6 bases and J by 1 base; unmatched bases: 9. This CDR3 region has 15 residues. The CDR3 DNA follows: TGTGCCAGCAGTCCGGGACTAACGATATCCTACGAGCAGTACTTC. This codes for CASSPGLTISYEQYF.

The CDR3 DNA reads TGTGCCAGCAGCCTCTGGGAGGGAGGATCACCCCTCCACTTT. It yields the protein CASSLWEGGSPLHF. The chain couples TRBV7-9 to TRBJ1-6; D is undetermined. The length of the CDR3 is 14 residues. The germline V and J ends were trimmed by 5 bases and 10 bases, with 15 bases remaining between them. Germline V gene data show CDR1 as SEHNR and CDR2 as FQNEAQ (reference sequence).

This clonotype appeared a few times. The chain uses TRBV20-1 and TRBJ2-5; maybe TRBD2 (6 bases). The CDR3 extends over 14 amino acids. Per the germline V gene, CDR1 is DFQATT and CDR2 is SNEGSKA (reference sequence). The V gene lost 6 bases and the J gene lost 2 bases, with 16 bases spanning the gap. The CDR3 here is CSAQPGAQQETQYF. For the CDR3, the DNA is TGCAGTGCACAGCCGGGAGCTCAGCAAGAGACCCAGTACTTC.

This clonotype was recorded once. The chain is built from TRBV10-3 and TRBJ1-2; D is unclear. CDR1 and CDR2 from the germline V gene are ENHRY and SYGVKD. The CDR3 is made up of 14 amino acids. CDR3 nucleotide sequence: TGTACCAGCAGTTACCCGGGCGGGAACACTGGCTACACCTTC. It translates to CTSSYPGGNTGYTF.

This clonotype was seen a single time. The chain joins TRBV7-2 to TRBJ1-1, with 11 nucleotides matching TRBD1. CDR3 length: 14 amino acids. Germline V gene data show CDR1 as SGHTA and CDR2 as FQGNSA. Germline trimming cut 4 bases from V and 6 bases from J; bases unmatched to any gene: 4. CDR3: CASSSPGQGAEAFF. In DNA, the CDR3 is TGTGCCAGCAGCTCTCCGGGACAGGGGGCTGAAGCTTTCTTT.

The genes are TRBV29-1 and TRBJ1-1; 7 nucleotides match TRBD1. Germline V CDR1 and CDR2: SQVTM, ANQGSEA. The CDR3 consists of 12 residues. V dropped 4 bases and J dropped 3; count of bases not matched to a gene: 2. CDR3: CSVGRGDTEAFF. The CDR3 bases are TGCAGCGTTGGCAGGGGGGACACTGAAGCTTTCTTT.

Comments on this clonotype: One junction end disagrees with the germline gene, perhaps due to a read error. Here the CDR3 DNA reads TGTGCCAGTAGTCCCGGGACCTACGAGCGGTACTTC. Translation: CASSPGTYERYF. The J gene is TRBJ2-7, the V gene TRBV7-2; D is tentatively TRBD1 or TRBD2 (5 bases each). This CDR3 contains 12 residues. Germline V lookup: CDR1 SGHTA, CDR2 FQGNSA.

V is TRBV6-4 and J is TRBJ2-3; 9 bases line up with TRBD2. CDR1 MRHNA and CDR2 SNTAGT come from the germline V gene. The CDR3 length is 16 residues. V was clipped by 3 bases and J by 2 bases; unmatched bases: 6. The CDR3 sequence: CASSESPSGTTDTQYF. The CDR3 DNA sequence: TGTGCCAGCAGTGAGTCGCCTAGCGGGACCACAGATACGCAGTATTTT.

This clonotype was detected a few times. The J gene is TRBJ2-3, the V gene TRBV25-1; 7 bases map to TRBD2. This CDR3 is built from 15 residues. CDR1 is MGHDK, CDR2 SYGVNS, per germline. The junction had 3 bases not matched to a gene; V was cut back by 3 bases and J by 0 bases. The CDR3 DNA reads TGTGCCAGCAGTGATCTAGCGGCTAGCACAGATACGCAGTATTTT. Its protein product is CASSDLAASTDTQYF.

The V gene is TRBV5-6, the J gene TRBJ1-4; no reliable D call. V dropped 1 base and J dropped 11 bases, with 6 bases sitting between them. The germline V gene has CDR1 SGHDT and CDR2 YYEEEE. CDR3 size: 11 residues. CDR3 bases: TGTGCCAGCAGCTTGAATGGGAAACTGTTTTTT. Translation: CASSLNGKLFF.

This clonotype was counted only a few times. Without the conserved terminal phenylalanine or tryptophan, this CDR3 likely stems from a read error. The limits of the CDR3 on the DNA are not certain, so only TCRdb's listed CDR3 is given. This chain connects TRBV2 to TRBJ2-6. Inclusive of both ends, the CDR3 amounts to 9 amino acids. Per the germline V gene, CDR1 is SNHLY and CDR2 is FYNNEI. The CDR3 spells CASSQVGTS.

This clonotype was seen just once. One end of the junction is discordant with germline, which a read error may explain. V and J are TRBV29-1 and TRBJ1-2, with 9 bases aligning to TRBD1. The CDR3 sequence is 14 residues long. Germline V CDR1 and CDR2: SQVTM, ANQGSEA. CDR3 DNA: TGTGCCTGGAGTGTCGGGACAGGGAACCCTGGCTACACCTTC. Protein product: CAWSVGTGNPGYTF. Combining the CDR3 with reference TRBV29-1 and TRBJ1-2 gives the whole variable domain SAVISQKPSRDICQRGTSLTIQCQVDSQVTMMFWYRQQPGQSLTLIATANQGSEATYESGFVIDKFPISRPNLTFSTLTVSNMSPEDSSIYLCAWSVGTGNPGYTFGSGTRLTVV.

This chain connects TRBV15 to TRBJ1-5, with TRBD1 as a possible D gene (6 bases). The CDR3 covers 15 residues. The V and J ends lost 3 bases and 5 bases respectively, with 14 bases between them. CDR1 and CDR2 (germline): LNHNV, YYDKDF (reference sequence). For the CDR3, the DNA is TGTGCCACCAGCAGTGTCCGGACAGCCGATCAGCCCCAGCATTTT. Protein: CATSSVRTADQPQHF.

On this clonotype itself: A much larger clone lies one base from this, so it may be a read error. The CDR3 nucleotides read TGTGCCAGCAGCGTAGGACAGGGTGGAACTAATGAAAAACTGTTTTTT. Translation gives CASSVGQGGTNEKLFF. The chain has TRBV6-1 and TRBJ1-4; TRBD1 aligns across 8 bases. Germline CDR1 is MNHNS and CDR2 is SASEGT. The ends lost 6 bases at V and 1 base at J; junction bases unmatched: 7. This CDR3 has 16 residues.

The chain joins TRBV19 to TRBJ2-7, with TRBD2 matching over 10 bases. Germline lookup yields CDR1 LNHDA and CDR2 SQIVND (reference sequence). Germline trimming cut 8 bases from V and 2 bases from J; bases unmatched to any gene: 6. CDR3 length: 14 amino acids. The chain's CDR3 is CASSLAGFTYEQYF. The CDR3 DNA reads as TGTGCCAGTTCACTAGCGGGGTTCACCTACGAGCAGTACTTC.

This clonotype came up many times. The rearrangement uses TRBV29-1 and TRBJ2-5; TRBD2 is a possible D gene (6 bases). Deletions cut 3 bases from V and 9 bases from J, with 14 bases between. There are 12 residues in the CDR3. Germline CDR1 SQVTM, CDR2 ANQGSEA. The CDR3, as DNA: TGCAGCGTTGACCCAGGCCCGGGGGCCCAGTACTTC. Residues: CSVDPGPGAQYF.

The V and J genes are TRBV19 and TRBJ2-5; D remains ambiguous. Trimming cost V 5 bases and J 1 base, with 8 bases left between them. CDR1 LNHDA and CDR2 SQIVND come from the germline V gene (reference sequence). The CDR3 runs to 13 residues. The CDR3 spells CASSWAFQETQYF. CDR3 sequence (DNA): TGTGCCAGTAGTTGGGCATTCCAAGAGACCCAGTACTTC.

This chain links TRBV11-3 with TRBJ2-5, with 11 bases aligning to TRBD2. J lost 5 bases, V lost 5 bases, and 7 bases had no gene match. The CDR3 spans 15 residues. Germline lookup yields CDR1 SGHNT and CDR2 YENEEA. CDR3 region: CASSRIAGGGETQYF. The CDR3 DNA is TGTGCCAGCAGCCGGATAGCGGGAGGGGGCGAGACCCAGTACTTC.

The V and J genes are TRBV9 and TRBJ2-5, with TRBD1 as a possible D gene (6 bases). With 4 bases removed from V and 2 bases from J, the gap between germline ends came to 18 bases. The CDR3 contains 16 residues. Per germline, CDR1 SGDLS and CDR2 YYNGEE. The CDR3 nucleotides are TGTGCCAGCAGCCCCGGCGACTGGACAGATCAAGAGACCCAGTACTTC. Translating gives CASSPGDWTDQETQYF.

The J gene is TRBJ2-7, the V gene TRBV29-1, with 10 positions matching TRBD2. Germline CDR1 SQVTM, CDR2 ANQGSEA. V lost 4 bases, J lost 4 bases, and 1 base stayed unmatched. The CDR3 spans 12 residues. The CDR3 DNA reads as TGCAGCGTTGGGGGACTAGCGTACGAGCAGTACTTC. The encoded protein is CSVGGLAYEQYF.

The table lists this clonotype with a few counts. This chain links TRBV7-8 with TRBJ1-1; D not resolved. Trimming removed 3 bases from V and 4 bases from J, with 12 bases in between. The CDR3 sequence is 14 residues long. Germline V gene sequence: CDR1 SGHVS, CDR2 FQNEAQ. CDR3 loop: CASSFVRSGTEAFF. CDR3 DNA sequence: TGTGCCAGCAGCTTCGTAAGGTCGGGCACTGAAGCTTTCTTT.

For this clonotype: A much larger clone lies a single base off, so this may be a read error. The conserved closing phenylalanine or tryptophan is absent in this CDR3, likely reflecting a read error. V is TRBV29-1 and J is TRBJ2-5; 8 nucleotides line up with TRBD1. The trim removed 7 bases at V and 4 bases at J, leaving 14 bases unmatched. The CDR3 runs 15 residues. CDR1 is SQVTM and CDR2 is ANQGSEA in the germline V gene. DNA for the CDR3: TGCAGCGAGGACAGGGCGAAATGTAATGGAGAGACCCAGTACCTC. Residues: CSEDRAKCNGETQYL.

The rearrangement joins TRBV2 to TRBJ2-5; 12 nucleotides line up with TRBD2. The CDR3 is 17 amino acids. V lost 7 bases to trimming and J lost 1 base; unmatched junction nucleotides: 10. The germline V gene encodes CDR1 SNHLY and CDR2 FYNNEI. CDR3 bases: TGTGCCAGCACCTTGGGATGGACTAGCGGGATCCAAGAGACCCAGTACTTC. It codes for CASTLGWTSGIQETQYF. The whole variable domain, remainder taken from reference TRBV2 and TRBJ2-5, is EPEVTQTPSHQVTQMGQEVILRCVPISNHLYFYWYRQILGQKVEFLVSFYNNEISEKSEIFDDQFSVERPDGSNFTLKIRSTKLEDSAMYFCASTLGWTSGIQETQYFGPGTRLLVL.

CDR3 bases: TGTGCCAGCAGCTTAGGGCGGACTAGCGGGATCCAAGAGACCCAGTACTTC. It specifies CASSLGRTSGIQETQYF. The genes are TRBV7-8 and TRBJ2-5; 12 bases map to TRBD2. The germline V gene has CDR1 SGHVS and CDR2 FQNEAQ. Trimming took 1 base from V and 1 from J; bases not matched to a gene: 4. The CDR3 consists of 17 residues.

The rearrangement uses TRBV25-1 and TRBJ1-2, with TRBD1 matching 9 bases. J gave up 7 bases and V 4 bases, and 10 bases lay outside the gene matches. This CDR3 contains 15 residues. Germline V gene sequence: CDR1 MGHDK, CDR2 SYGVNS. As DNA, the CDR3 is TGTGCCAGCAGTGCCCGGGACAGGGCCGGAGGTGGCTACACCTTC. Residues: CASSARDRAGGGYTF.

A word on this clonotype: A read error is possible here, since a much larger clone lies one base away. The rearrangement uses TRBV7-9 and TRBJ2-5; 8 bases line up with TRBD1. J lost 2 bases, V lost 5 bases, and 10 bases had no gene match. The germline gives CDR1 SEHNR, CDR2 FQNEAQ (reference sequence). The CDR3 sequence is 16 residues long. The CDR3 DNA sequence: TGTGCCAGCAGCCTGGACAGGGAAGGACCACAAGAGACCCAGTACTTC. It specifies CASSLDREGPQETQYF.